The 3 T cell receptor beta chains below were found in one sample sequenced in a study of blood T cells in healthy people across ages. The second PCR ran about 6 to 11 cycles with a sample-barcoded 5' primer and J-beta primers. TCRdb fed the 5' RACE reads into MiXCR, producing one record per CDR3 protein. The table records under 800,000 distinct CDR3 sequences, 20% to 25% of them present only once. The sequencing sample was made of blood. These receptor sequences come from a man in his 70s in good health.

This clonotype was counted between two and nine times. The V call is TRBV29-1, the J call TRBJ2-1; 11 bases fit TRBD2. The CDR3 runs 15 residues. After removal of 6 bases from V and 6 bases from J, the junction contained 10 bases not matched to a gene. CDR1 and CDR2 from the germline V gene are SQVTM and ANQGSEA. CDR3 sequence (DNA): TGCAGCGTGAGCTCAACTAGCGGGAGTAGCAATGAGCAGTTCTTC. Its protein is CSVSSTSGSSNEQFF.

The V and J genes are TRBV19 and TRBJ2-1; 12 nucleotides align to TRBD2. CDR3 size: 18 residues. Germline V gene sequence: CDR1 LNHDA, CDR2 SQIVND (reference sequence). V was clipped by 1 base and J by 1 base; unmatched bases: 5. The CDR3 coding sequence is TGTGCCAGTAGTATAGGACTAGCGGGAGTCGGGTCCTACAATGAGCAGTTCTTC. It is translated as CASSIGLAGVGSYNEQFF.

The CDR3 sequence: CASSASGRRSTDTQYF. For the CDR3, the DNA is TGTGCCAGCAGTGCTAGCGGGAGGCGAAGCACAGATACGCAGTATTTT. The chain uses TRBV27 and TRBJ2-3; 11 bases are a match to TRBD2. V was pared by 5 bases and J by 0 bases, with 4 bases of the junction left unmatched. Germline values: CDR1 MNHEY, CDR2 SMNVEV (reference sequence). This CDR3 spans 16 amino acids.